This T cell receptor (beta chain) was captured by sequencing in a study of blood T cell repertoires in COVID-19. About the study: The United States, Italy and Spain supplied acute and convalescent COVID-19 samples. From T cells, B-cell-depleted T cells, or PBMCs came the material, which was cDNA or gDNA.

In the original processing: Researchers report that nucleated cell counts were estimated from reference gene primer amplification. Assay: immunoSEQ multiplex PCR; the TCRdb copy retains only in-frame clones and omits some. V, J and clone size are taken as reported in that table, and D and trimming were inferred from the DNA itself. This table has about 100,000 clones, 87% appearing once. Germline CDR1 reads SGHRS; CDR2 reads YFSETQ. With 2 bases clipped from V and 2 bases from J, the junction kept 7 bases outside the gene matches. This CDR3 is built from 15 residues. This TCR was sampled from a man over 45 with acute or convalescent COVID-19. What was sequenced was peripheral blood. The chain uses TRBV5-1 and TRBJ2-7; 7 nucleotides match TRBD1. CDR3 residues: CASSLSGTAAYEQYF. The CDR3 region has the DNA TGCGCCAGCAGCTTATCCGGGACAGCCGCCTACGAGCAGTACTTC.